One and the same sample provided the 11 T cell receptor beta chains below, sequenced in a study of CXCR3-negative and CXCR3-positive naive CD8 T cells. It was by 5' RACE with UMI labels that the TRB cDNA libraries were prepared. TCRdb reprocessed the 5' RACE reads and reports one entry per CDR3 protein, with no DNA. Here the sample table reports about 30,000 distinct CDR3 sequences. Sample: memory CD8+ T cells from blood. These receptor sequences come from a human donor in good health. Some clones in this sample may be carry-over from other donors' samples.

The CDR3: CASSLWALIGGLAKNIQYF. V and J are TRBV5-6 and TRBJ2-4. Germline V lookup: CDR1 SGHDT, CDR2 YYEEEE. The CDR3 runs 19 residues.

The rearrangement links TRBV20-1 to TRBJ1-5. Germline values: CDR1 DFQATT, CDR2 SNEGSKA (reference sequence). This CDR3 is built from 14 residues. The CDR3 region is CSASEPINHQPQHF.

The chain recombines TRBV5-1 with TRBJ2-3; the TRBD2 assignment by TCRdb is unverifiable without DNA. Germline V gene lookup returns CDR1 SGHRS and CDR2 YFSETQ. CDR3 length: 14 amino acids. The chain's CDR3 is CASKQGGDTDTQYF. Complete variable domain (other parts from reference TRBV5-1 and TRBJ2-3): KAGVTQTPRYLIKTRGQQVTLSCSPISGHRSVSWYQQTPGQGLQFLFEYFSETQRNKGNFPGRFSGRQFSNSRSEMNVSTLELGDSALYLCASKQGGDTDTQYFGPGTRLTVL.

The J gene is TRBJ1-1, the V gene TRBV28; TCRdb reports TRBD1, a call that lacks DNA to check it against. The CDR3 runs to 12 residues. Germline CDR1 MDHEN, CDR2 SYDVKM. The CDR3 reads CASSTPSFEAFF.

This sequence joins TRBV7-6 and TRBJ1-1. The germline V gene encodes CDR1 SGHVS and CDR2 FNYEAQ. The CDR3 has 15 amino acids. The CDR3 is CASSPTVSAVTEAFF.

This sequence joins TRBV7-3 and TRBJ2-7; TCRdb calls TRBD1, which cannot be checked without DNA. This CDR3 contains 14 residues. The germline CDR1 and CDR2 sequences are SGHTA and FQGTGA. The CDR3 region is CASKTGSSSYEQYF.

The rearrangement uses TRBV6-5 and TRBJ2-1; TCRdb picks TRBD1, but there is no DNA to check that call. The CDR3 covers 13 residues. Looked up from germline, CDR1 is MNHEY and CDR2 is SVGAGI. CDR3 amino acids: CAIGTVAANEQFF.

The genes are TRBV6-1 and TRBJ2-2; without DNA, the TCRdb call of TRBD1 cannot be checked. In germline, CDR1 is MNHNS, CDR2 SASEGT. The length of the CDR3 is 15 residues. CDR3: CASSEGTGNTGELFF.

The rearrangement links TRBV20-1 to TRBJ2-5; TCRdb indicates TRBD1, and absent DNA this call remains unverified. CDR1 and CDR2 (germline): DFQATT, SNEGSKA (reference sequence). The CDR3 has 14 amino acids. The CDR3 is CSARDGGPQETQYF.

CDR3: CASTLAGGPDNEQFF. This chain uses TRBV7-2 with TRBJ2-1; TCRdb's D call of TRBD1 is untestable without DNA. The CDR3 spans 15 residues. From germline, CDR1 is SGHTA and CDR2 FQGNSA.

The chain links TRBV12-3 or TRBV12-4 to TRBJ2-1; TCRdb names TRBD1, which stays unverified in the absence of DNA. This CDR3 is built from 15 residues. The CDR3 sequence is CASSRPSDSYNEQFF.